This T cell receptor (beta chain) was recorded in a study of PD-1 blockade in mismatch repair-deficient tumors. Study-wide context: Patients had approximately 11 mismatch repair-deficient cancer types and were previously treated and progressing.

Comment on this clone: Its matching antigen is unknown.

The CDR3 consists of 17 residues. Trimming took off 2 bases at V and 0 bases at J, with 16 bases between the two ends. Germline loops: CDR1 MGHRA, CDR2 YSYEKL. Generated by immunoSEQ multiplex PCR, the TCRdb table keeps only in-frame clones and is missing some. The data show around 48,000 clones, more than 75% seen once. All patients were mismatch repair deficient, assessed by either PCR or immunohistochemistry. General observations from the study: After pembrolizumab, tumor-resident clones rose rapidly, then generally contracted before radiologic responses.

The sequence was collected from an adult with mismatch repair-deficient cancer. This sample comprised peripheral blood, obtained 4 weeks after starting pembrolizumab. The chain joins TRBV4-1 to TRBJ1-1; D call uncertain. The CDR3 nucleotides read TGCGCCAGCAGCCAATGGGCAACCTGGACGATGAACACTGAAGCTTTCTTT. This encodes CASSQWATWTMNTEAFF.